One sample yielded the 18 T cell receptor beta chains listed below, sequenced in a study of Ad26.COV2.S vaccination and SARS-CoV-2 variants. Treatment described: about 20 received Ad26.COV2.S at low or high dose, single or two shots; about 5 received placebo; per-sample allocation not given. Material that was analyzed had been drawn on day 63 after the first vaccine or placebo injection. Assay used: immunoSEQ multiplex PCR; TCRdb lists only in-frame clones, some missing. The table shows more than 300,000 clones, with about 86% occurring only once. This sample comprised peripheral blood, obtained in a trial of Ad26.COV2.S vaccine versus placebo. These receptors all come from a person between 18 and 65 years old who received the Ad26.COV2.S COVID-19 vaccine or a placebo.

The CDR3 DNA reads as TGTGCCAGCAGTTCCAGGGTTGGTCCCGGGGGCGGGACAGATACGCAGTATTTT. Its protein product is CASSSRVGPGGGTDTQYF. The chain uses TRBV27 and TRBJ2-3, with D perhaps assigned TRBD1 or TRBD2 (6 bases each). Trimming pared 4 bases from V and 3 bases from J, leaving 23 bases between. Germline V gene lookup returns CDR1 MNHEY and CDR2 SMNVEV (reference sequence). The CDR3 extends over 18 amino acids.

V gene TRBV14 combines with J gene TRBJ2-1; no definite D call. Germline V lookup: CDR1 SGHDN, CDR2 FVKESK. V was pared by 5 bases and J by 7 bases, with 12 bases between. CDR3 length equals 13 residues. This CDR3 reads CASSSYLRNEQFF. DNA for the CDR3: TGTGCCAGCAGCTCTTACCTGAGGAATGAGCAGTTCTTC.

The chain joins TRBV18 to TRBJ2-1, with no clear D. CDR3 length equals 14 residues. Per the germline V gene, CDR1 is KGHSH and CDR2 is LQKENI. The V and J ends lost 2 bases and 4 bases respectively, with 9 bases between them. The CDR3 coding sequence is TGTGCCAGCTCACCAAGGTCCAATTACAATGAGCAGTTCTTC. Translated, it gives CASSPRSNYNEQFF.

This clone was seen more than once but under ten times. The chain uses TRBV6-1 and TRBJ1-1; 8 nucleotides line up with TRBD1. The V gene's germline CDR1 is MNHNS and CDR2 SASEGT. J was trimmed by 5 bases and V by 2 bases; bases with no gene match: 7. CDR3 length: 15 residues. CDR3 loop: CASSESGQGGTEAFF. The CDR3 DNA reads TGTGCCAGCAGTGAAAGCGGACAGGGTGGTACTGAAGCTTTCTTT.

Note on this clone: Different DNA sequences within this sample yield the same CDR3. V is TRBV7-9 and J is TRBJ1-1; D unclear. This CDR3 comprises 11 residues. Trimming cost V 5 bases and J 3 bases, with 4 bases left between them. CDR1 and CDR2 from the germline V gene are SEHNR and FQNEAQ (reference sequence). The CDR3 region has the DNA TGTGCCAGCAGCCTCGACACTGAAGCTTTCTTT. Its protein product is CASSLDTEAFF. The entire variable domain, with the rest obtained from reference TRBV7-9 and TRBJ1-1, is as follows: DTGVSQNPRHKITKRGQNVTFRCDPISEHNRLYWYRQTLGQGPEFLTYFQNEAQLEKSRLLSDRFSAERPKGSFSTLEIQRTEQGDSAMYLCASSLDTEAFFGQGTRLTVV.

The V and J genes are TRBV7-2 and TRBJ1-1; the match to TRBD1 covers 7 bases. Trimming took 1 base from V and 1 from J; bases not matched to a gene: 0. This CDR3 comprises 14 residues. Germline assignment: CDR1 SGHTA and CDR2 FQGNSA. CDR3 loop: CASSLGTGNTEAFF. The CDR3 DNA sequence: TGTGCCAGCAGCTTAGGGACAGGGAACACTGAAGCTTTCTTT.

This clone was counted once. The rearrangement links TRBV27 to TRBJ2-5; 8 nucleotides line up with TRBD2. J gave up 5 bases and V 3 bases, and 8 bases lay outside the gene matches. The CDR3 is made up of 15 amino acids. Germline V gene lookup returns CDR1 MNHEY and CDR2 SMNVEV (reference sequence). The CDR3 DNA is TGTGCCAGCAGTTTCTACGGGAGGGTAGGGGAGACCCAGTACTTC. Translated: CASSFYGRVGETQYF.

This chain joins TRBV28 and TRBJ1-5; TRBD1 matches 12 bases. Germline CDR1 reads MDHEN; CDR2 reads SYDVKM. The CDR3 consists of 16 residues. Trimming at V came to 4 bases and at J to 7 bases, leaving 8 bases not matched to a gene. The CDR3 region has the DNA TGTGCCAGCAGTTCACAGGGACAGGGGGCGGGGCAGCCCCAGCATTTT. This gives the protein CASSSQGQGAGQPQHF.

This CDR3 reads CASSLHRGGGRETQYF. CDR3 nucleotides: TGTGCCAGCAGCCTACATCGGGGGGGCGGTAGGGAGACCCAGTACTTC. V is TRBV7-2 and J is TRBJ2-5, with TRBD2 matching over 8 bases. The V gene end was trimmed by 5 bases and the J gene end by 5 bases; junction bases not matched to a gene: 13. Germline assignment: CDR1 SGHTA and CDR2 FQGNSA. The CDR3 covers 16 residues.

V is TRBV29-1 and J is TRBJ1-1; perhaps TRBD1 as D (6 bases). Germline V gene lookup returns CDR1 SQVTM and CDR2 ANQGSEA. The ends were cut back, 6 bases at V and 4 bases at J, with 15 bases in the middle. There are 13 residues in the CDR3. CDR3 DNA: TGCAGCGTAGTCACAGGGCGCGGCACTGAAGCTTTCTTT. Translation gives CSVVTGRGTEAFF.

CDR3 loop: CASSLGLGQNIQYF. The CDR3 bases are TGTGCCAGCTCACTGGGTCTCGGACAAAACATTCAGTACTTC. This sequence joins TRBV18 and TRBJ2-4; unclear D gene. V gave up 4 bases and J gave up 5 bases, with 12 bases separating them. The germline V gene has CDR1 KGHSH and CDR2 LQKENI. The CDR3 sequence is 14 residues long. Supplemented by reference TRBV18 and TRBJ2-4, the full variable domain reads NAGVMQNPRHLVRRRGQEARLRCSPMKGHSHVYWYRQLPEEGLKFMVYLQKENIIDESGMPKERFSAEFPKEGPSILRIQQVVRGDSAAYFCASSLGLGQNIQYFGAGTRLSVL.

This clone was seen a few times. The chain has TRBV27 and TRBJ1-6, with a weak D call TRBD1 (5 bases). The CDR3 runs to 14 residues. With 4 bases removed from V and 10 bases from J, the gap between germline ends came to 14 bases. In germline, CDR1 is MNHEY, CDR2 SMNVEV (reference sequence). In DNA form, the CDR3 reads TGTGCCAGCAGTTCGGGGGGTGGGGGGTCACCCCTCCACTTT. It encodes CASSSGGGGSPLHF.

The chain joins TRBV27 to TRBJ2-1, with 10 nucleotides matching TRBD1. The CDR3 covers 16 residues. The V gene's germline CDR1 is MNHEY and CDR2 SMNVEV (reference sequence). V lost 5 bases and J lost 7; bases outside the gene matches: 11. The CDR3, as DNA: TGTGCCAGCAGTCCCCACCGACAGGGGGCTTGGAATGAGCAGTTCTTC. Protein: CASSPHRQGAWNEQFF.

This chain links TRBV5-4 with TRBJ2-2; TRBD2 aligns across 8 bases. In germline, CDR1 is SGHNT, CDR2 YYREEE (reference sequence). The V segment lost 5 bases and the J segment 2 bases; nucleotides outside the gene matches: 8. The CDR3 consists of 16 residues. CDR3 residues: CASRQTSGGNTGELFF. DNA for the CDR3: TGTGCCAGCAGACAAACTAGCGGAGGAAACACCGGGGAGCTGTTTTTT.

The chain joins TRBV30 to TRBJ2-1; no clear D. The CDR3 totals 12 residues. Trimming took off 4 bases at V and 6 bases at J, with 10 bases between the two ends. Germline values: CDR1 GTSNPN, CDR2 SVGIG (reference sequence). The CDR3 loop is CAWIQAFNEQFF. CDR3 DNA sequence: TGTGCCTGGATTCAAGCGTTCAATGAGCAGTTCTTC.

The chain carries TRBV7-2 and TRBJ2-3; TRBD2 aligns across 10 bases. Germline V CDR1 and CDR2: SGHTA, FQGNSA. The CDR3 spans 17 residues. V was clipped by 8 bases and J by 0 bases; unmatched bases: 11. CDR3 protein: CASLPSGRVPSTDTQYF. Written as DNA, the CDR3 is TGTGCCAGCCTTCCTAGCGGGAGAGTTCCAAGCACAGATACGCAGTATTTT. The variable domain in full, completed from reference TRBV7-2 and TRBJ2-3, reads GAGVSQSPSNKVTEKGKDVELRCDPISGHTALYWYRQSLGQGLEFLIYFQGNSAPDKSGLPSDRFSAERTGGSVSTLTIQRTQQEDSAVYLCASLPSGRVPSTDTQYFGPGTRLTVL.

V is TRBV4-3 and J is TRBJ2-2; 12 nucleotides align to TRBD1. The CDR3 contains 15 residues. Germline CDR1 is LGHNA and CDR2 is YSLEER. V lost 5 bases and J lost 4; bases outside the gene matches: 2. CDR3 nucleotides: TGCGCCAGCAGCAGGGACAGGGGGCTCACCGGGGAGCTGTTTTTT. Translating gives CASSRDRGLTGELFF.

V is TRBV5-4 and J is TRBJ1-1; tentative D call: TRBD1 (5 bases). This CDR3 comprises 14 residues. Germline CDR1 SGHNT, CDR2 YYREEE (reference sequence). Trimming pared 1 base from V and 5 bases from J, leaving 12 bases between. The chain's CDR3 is CASSLSGVRTEAFF. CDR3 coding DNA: TGTGCCAGCAGCTTGTCGGGGGTGAGGACTGAAGCTTTCTTT.